Below are 29 T cell receptor beta chains sequenced from a single sample in a study of shared clonotypes between healthy human individuals. The data were produced by immunoSEQ multiplex PCR, yet TCRdb's version contains in-frame clones alone and is incomplete. The sample records 2 million to 2.5 million clones, just under 95% being singletons. The sample consisted of naive CD4+ T cells from PBMCs. Subset given: CD45RA+ positively selected. Source of these receptors: a young man in good health. Some clones in this sample may be carry-over from other donors' samples.

This sequence joins TRBV11-2 and TRBJ2-2; 13 bases match TRBD2. The CDR3 is 17 amino acids. With V trimmed by 5 bases and J by 7 bases, 10 bases remained unmatched. The V gene's germline CDR1 is SGHAT and CDR2 FQNNGV. DNA of the CDR3: TGTGCCAGCAGCCCCCGGACTAGCGGGAGAATGAACGGGGAGCTGTTTTTT. It is translated as CASSPRTSGRMNGELFF.

The genes are TRBV28 and TRBJ1-2; 10 bases are a match to TRBD1. Germline trimming cut 5 bases from V and 6 bases from J; bases unmatched to any gene: 9. Germline values: CDR1 MDHEN, CDR2 SYDVKM. This CDR3 contains 15 residues. The CDR3 nucleotides are TGTGCCAGCAGTGGCCGGGACAGGGGAGGGAATGGCTACACCTTC. This gives the protein CASSGRDRGGNGYTF.

This rearrangement joins TRBV19 to TRBJ1-1; a possible D gene is TRBD1 (5 bases). Germline-derived CDR1 and CDR2 are LNHDA and SQIVND (reference sequence). Trimming removed 6 bases at V and 6 bases at J, with 17 bases between. CDR3 length equals 14 residues. The CDR3 bases are TGTGCCAGTAGAAGGGGCGGGGTAGGCGCTGAAGCTTTCTTT. Protein product: CASRRGGVGAEAFF.

This clone came up a few times. The sample carries other DNA sequences with the same CDR3. The rearrangement uses TRBV6-6 and TRBJ1-1; no firm D call. CDR3 length: 11 residues. The germline V and J ends were trimmed by 6 bases and 8 bases, with 10 bases remaining between them. Looked up from germline, CDR1 is MNHNY and CDR2 is SVGAGI (reference sequence). As DNA, the CDR3 is TGTGCCAGCAGCTACGTGGGGGAAGCTTTCTTT. Amino acids: CASSYVGEAFF.

The chain recombines TRBV12-5 with TRBJ2-6; TRBD2 might be the D (5 bases). Germline V gene sequence: CDR1 LGHNT, CDR2 FRNRAP. Trimming took off 3 bases at V and 0 bases at J, with 12 bases between the two ends. The CDR3 length is 17 residues. The CDR3 DNA follows: TGTGCTAGTGGTTTCCTTTCGGGAACCTCTGGGGCCAACGTCCTGACTTTC. It translates to CASGFLSGTSGANVLTF.

This chain connects TRBV19 to TRBJ1-1; a possible D gene is TRBD1 (6 bases). CDR1 LNHDA and CDR2 SQIVND come from the germline V gene (reference sequence). Deletions cut 6 bases from V and 0 bases from J, with 23 bases between. The length of the CDR3 is 18 residues. This CDR3 is CASRIRDTGGTVNTEAFF. In nucleotides, the CDR3 is TGTGCCAGTAGAATCCGGGACACCGGAGGCACCGTGAACACTGAAGCTTTCTTT.

The chain carries TRBV5-1 and TRBJ2-1, with D tentatively TRBD1 or TRBD2 (5 bases each). CDR3 size: 14 residues. Between the trimmed V and J ends, which lost 1 base and 7 bases, there was a span of 12 bases. Looked up from germline, CDR1 is SGHRS and CDR2 is YFSETQ. CDR3 loop: CASSLRDPGNEQFF. The CDR3 nucleotides read TGCGCCAGCAGCTTGAGGGACCCCGGGAATGAGCAGTTCTTC.

In this sample, this clone turned up once. This rearrangement joins TRBV2 to TRBJ2-1; 11 positions agree with TRBD2. The V and J ends lost 3 bases and 5 bases, in that order; junction bases with no gene match: 12. The CDR3 spans 18 residues. Germline V gene sequence: CDR1 SNHLY, CDR2 FYNNEI. As DNA, the CDR3 is TGTGCCAGCAGTGAGAGAACTAGCGGGAGAGTTGTGGACAATGAGCAGTTCTTC. Its translation: CASSERTSGRVVDNEQFF.

This rearrangement joins TRBV29-1 to TRBJ2-1; D is perhaps TRBD1 or TRBD2 (5 bases each). The CDR3 consists of 13 residues. CDR1 SQVTM and CDR2 ANQGSEA come from the germline V gene. V lost 6 bases to trimming and J lost 2 bases, with 11 bases between them. The CDR3 spells CSVCRDPYNEQFF. The CDR3 DNA is TGCAGCGTCTGCCGGGACCCCTACAATGAGCAGTTCTTC.

The CDR3 DNA is TGTGCCAGTAGAACGACAGGCATATATCAGCCCCAGCATTTT. Translation gives CASRTTGIYQPQHF. The rearrangement uses TRBV19 and TRBJ1-5; tentative D call: TRBD1 (6 bases). CDR1 is LNHDA and CDR2 is SQIVND in the germline V gene (reference sequence). The V end lost 6 bases, the J end lost 5 bases, and 14 bases lay between the germline ends. The CDR3 length is 14 residues.

This clone has a single count. This chain connects TRBV7-9 to TRBJ2-3, with a tentative D call TRBD1 (6 bases). V lost 5 bases, J lost 1 base, and 16 bases lay in between. This CDR3 has 16 residues. In germline, CDR1 is SEHNR, CDR2 FQNEAQ (reference sequence). Written as DNA, the CDR3 is TGTGCCAGCAGCCACCCCAGGGGTAGGGGCACAGATACGCAGTATTTT. As protein: CASSHPRGRGTDTQYF.

The gene calls are TRBV27 and TRBJ2-4, with TRBD1 matching 8 bases. After removal of 5 bases from V and 4 bases from J, the junction contained 4 bases not matched to a gene. CDR1 is MNHEY and CDR2 is SMNVEV in the germline V gene (reference sequence). The CDR3 loop spans 14 amino acids. CDR3 nucleotides: TGTGCCAGCAGTACCGGACAGGGTAAAAACATTCAGTACTTC. Translating gives CASSTGQGKNIQYF.

The chain joins TRBV6-5 to TRBJ2-2, with TRBD1 matching over 7 bases. The J segment lost 7 bases and the V segment lost 5 bases, leaving 10 bases of the junction unmatched. CDR1 MNHEY and CDR2 SVGAGI come from the germline V gene. This CDR3 comprises 15 residues. The CDR3 nucleotides read TGTGCCAGCAGTACCAGAACAGGGGTTGGCGGGGAGCTGTTTTTT. It translates to CASSTRTGVGGELFF.

The chain recombines TRBV28 with TRBJ2-7; 10 nucleotides line up with TRBD1. This CDR3 has 14 residues. Unmatched junction bases numbered 3, after V lost 4 bases and J lost 3 bases. Germline V gives CDR1 MDHEN, CDR2 SYDVKM. The CDR3 here is CASSSGQGYYEQYF. The CDR3 DNA is TGTGCCAGCAGTTCGGGACAGGGGTACTACGAGCAGTACTTC.

The V gene is TRBV27, the J gene TRBJ1-4, with D maybe TRBD1 (5 bases). There are 17 residues in the CDR3. Trimming removed 2 bases at V and 0 bases at J, with 13 bases between. The germline V gene has CDR1 MNHEY and CDR2 SMNVEV (reference sequence). CDR3 region: CASSLRGIRATNEKLFF. Written as DNA, the CDR3 is TGTGCCAGCAGTTTACGGGGAATCAGGGCAACTAATGAAAAACTGTTTTTT.

The chain carries TRBV6-5 and TRBJ2-5; TRBD2 matches 7 bases. The J call could be wrong; TRBJ2-7 is a better fit for the DNA end. Germline assignment: CDR1 MNHEY and CDR2 SVGAGI. The CDR3 extends over 14 amino acids. The chain's CDR3 is CASARGEGPYEQYF. CDR3 nucleotide sequence: TGTGCCAGCGCTAGAGGGGAGGGCCCCTACGAGCAGTACTTC.

The chain employs TRBV7-2 and TRBJ1-5, with D hard to call. Looked up from germline, CDR1 is SGHTA and CDR2 is FQGNSA. The CDR3 has 13 amino acids. The germline V and J ends were trimmed by 5 bases and 1 base, with 6 bases remaining between them. The CDR3 DNA sequence: TGTGCCAGCAGCCGCGGGAGCAATCAGCCCCAGCATTTT. Translated, it gives CASSRGSNQPQHF.

The chain combines TRBV5-8 with TRBJ1-1; 7 bases map to TRBD1. V was clipped by 0 bases and J by 3 bases; unmatched bases: 5. The CDR3 extends over 15 amino acids. Per the germline V gene, CDR1 is SGHTS and CDR2 is YDEGEE. The CDR3 spells CASSLVDRAYTEAFF. The CDR3, as DNA: TGTGCCAGCAGCTTGGTTGACAGGGCCTACACTGAAGCTTTCTTT.

The V and J genes are TRBV15 and TRBJ1-1; D might be TRBD1 (6 bases). This CDR3 is built from 13 residues. The germline V gene encodes CDR1 LNHNV and CDR2 YYDKDF (reference sequence). The V and J ends lost 1 base and 5 bases respectively, with 8 bases between them. CDR3 residues: CATSRARGTEAFF. In DNA, the CDR3 is TGTGCCACCAGCAGAGCCAGGGGAACTGAAGCTTTCTTT.

The chain uses TRBV15 and TRBJ1-1; TRBD1 is a possible D gene (6 bases). The CDR3 length is 17 residues. Per the germline V gene, CDR1 is LNHNV and CDR2 is YYDKDF (reference sequence). V was shortened by 7 bases and J by 6 bases, with 27 bases between the two germline ends. The DNA for the CDR3 is TGTGCCACCACCTCATTCAACCCGGGGGGCTTAGTCTCTGAAGCTTTCTTT. It encodes CATTSFNPGGLVSEAFF.

This sequence joins TRBV18 and TRBJ2-6; D is possibly TRBD1 (6 bases). The CDR3 loop spans 17 amino acids. Germline V gene data show CDR1 as KGHSH and CDR2 as LQKENI. V was cut by 0 bases and J by 0 bases, with 9 bases left in between. The CDR3 sequence: CASSPPGHHSGANVLTF. The CDR3 nucleotides are TGTGCCAGCTCACCACCGGGACACCACTCTGGGGCCAACGTCCTGACTTTC.

This clone showed up just once. The chain couples TRBV20-1 to TRBJ2-1; D remains unclear. The CDR3 has 11 amino acids. The germline gives CDR1 DFQATT, CDR2 SNEGSKA (reference sequence). CDR3 sequence (DNA): TGCTCATCAGAGAGGTCCAATGAGCAGTTCTTC. Amino acids: CSSERSNEQFF.

A remark on this clone: The sample has other DNA sequences that encode this CDR3 too. The V call is TRBV5-1, the J call TRBJ2-3; 7 nucleotides match TRBD2. V gave up 3 bases and J gave up 3 bases; unmatched junction bases: 7. CDR1 SGHRS and CDR2 YFSETQ come from the germline V gene. CDR3 size: 15 residues. The CDR3, as DNA: TGCGCCAGCAGCTCCGGTAGCGGGCGGACAGATACGCAGTATTTT. This codes for CASSSGSGRTDTQYF.

This clone was detected only a few times. This sequence joins TRBV19 and TRBJ2-4; 11 nucleotides align to TRBD1. The CDR3 is 15 amino acids. Trimming at V came to 8 bases and at J to 1 base, leaving 4 bases not matched to a gene. Germline CDR1 LNHDA, CDR2 SQIVND (reference sequence). The CDR3 sequence is CASSGQGGAKNIQYF. Written as DNA, the CDR3 is TGTGCCAGTTCGGGACAGGGGGGTGCCAAAAACATTCAGTACTTC.

The chain uses TRBV6-5 and TRBJ1-6, with D maybe TRBD1 (5 bases). CDR1 MNHEY and CDR2 SVGAGI come from the germline V gene. This CDR3 has 15 residues. The germline V and J ends were trimmed by 4 bases and 9 bases, with 16 bases remaining between them. CDR3 sequence: CASSSYQGFGSPLHF. The CDR3 DNA reads TGTGCCAGCAGTTCTTACCAGGGTTTCGGTTCACCCCTCCACTTT.

The gene calls are TRBV29-1 and TRBJ2-7, with 8 bases aligning to TRBD2. CDR1 SQVTM and CDR2 ANQGSEA come from the germline V gene. Germline trimming cut 4 bases from V and 0 bases from J; bases unmatched to any gene: 5. This CDR3 spans 14 amino acids. CDR3 sequence reads: CSVASRGVSYEQYF. The CDR3 region has the DNA TGCAGCGTTGCGTCGCGGGGGGTCTCCTACGAGCAGTACTTC.

In the case of this clone: This same CDR3 is encoded by further DNA sequences in the sample. The CDR3 nucleotides read TGTGCCAGCAGCCCGGGACAGGCGAACACTGAAGCTTTCTTT. This sequence encodes CASSPGQANTEAFF. The rearrangement links TRBV7-2 to TRBJ1-1, with 8 bases identical to TRBD1. This CDR3 comprises 14 residues. J gave up 1 base and V 5 bases, and 3 bases lay outside the gene matches. CDR1 and CDR2 from the germline V gene are SGHTA and FQGNSA.

The chain uses TRBV5-1 and TRBJ1-1; D is uncertain. Trimming stripped 0 bases from V and 1 base from J, with 13 bases between. The CDR3 contains 16 residues. Germline V gene data show CDR1 as SGHRS and CDR2 as YFSETQ. The CDR3 here is CASSLEVVRRNTEAFF. DNA of the CDR3: TGCGCCAGCAGCTTGGAGGTTGTCAGAAGGAACACTGAAGCTTTCTTT.

A note on this clone: The sample has other DNA sequences that encode this CDR3 too. This rearrangement joins TRBV7-9 to TRBJ2-7; 9 nucleotides match TRBD1. The germline V gene encodes CDR1 SEHNR and CDR2 FQNEAQ (reference sequence). This CDR3 region has 14 residues. V was pared by 5 bases and J by 4 bases, with 6 bases of the junction left unmatched. As DNA, the CDR3 is TGTGCCAGCAGCCAAGGACAGGGGCGGTACGAGCAGTACTTC. Amino acids: CASSQGQGRYEQYF.